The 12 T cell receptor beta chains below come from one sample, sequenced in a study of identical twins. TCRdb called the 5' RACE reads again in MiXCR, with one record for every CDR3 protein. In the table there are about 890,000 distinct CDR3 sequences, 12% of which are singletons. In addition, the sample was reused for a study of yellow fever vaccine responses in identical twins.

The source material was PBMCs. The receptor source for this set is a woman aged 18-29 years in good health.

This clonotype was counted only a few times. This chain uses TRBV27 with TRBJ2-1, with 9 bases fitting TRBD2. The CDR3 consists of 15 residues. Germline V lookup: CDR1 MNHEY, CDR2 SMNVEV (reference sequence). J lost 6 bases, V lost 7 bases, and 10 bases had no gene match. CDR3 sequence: CASTRGAGGPNEQFF. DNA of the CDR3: TGTGCCAGCACCCGCGGAGCGGGAGGACCCAATGAGCAGTTCTTC.

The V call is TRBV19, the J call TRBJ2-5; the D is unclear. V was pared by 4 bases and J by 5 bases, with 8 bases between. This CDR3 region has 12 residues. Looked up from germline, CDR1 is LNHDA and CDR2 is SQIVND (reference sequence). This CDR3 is CASSSQRETQYF. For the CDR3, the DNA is TGTGCCAGTAGTAGTCAGAGGGAGACCCAGTACTTC.

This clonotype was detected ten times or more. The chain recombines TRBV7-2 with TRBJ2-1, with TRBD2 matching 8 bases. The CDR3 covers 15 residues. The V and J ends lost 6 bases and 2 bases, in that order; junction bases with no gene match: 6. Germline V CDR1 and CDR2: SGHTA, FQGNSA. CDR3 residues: CASRTGLGTYNEQFF. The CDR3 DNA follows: TGTGCCAGCAGAACGGGACTAGGGACCTACAATGAGCAGTTCTTC.

CDR3 in amino acids: CASSSYNEQYV. As DNA, the CDR3 is TGTGCCAGCAGTTCCTATAACGAGCAGTACGTC. J is TRBJ2-7 and V is TRBV28; D is undetermined. The CDR3 extends over 11 amino acids. Per germline, CDR1 MDHEN and CDR2 SYDVKM. Between the trimmed V and J ends, which lost 4 bases and 5 bases, there was a span of 6 bases.

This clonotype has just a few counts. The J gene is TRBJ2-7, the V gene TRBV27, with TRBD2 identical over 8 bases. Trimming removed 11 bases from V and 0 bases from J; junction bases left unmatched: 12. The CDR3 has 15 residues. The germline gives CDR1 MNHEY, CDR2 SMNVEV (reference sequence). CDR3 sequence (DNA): TGTGCCTGCGGGGGGAAGCGGGAGAGCTCCTACGAGCAGTACGTC. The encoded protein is CACGGKRESSYEQYV.

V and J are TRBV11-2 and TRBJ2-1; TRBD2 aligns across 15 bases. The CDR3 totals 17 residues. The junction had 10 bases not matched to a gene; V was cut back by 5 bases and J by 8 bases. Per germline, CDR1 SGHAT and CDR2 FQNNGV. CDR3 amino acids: CASSLWTSGRAMDEQFF. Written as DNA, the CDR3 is TGTGCCAGCAGCCTCTGGACTAGCGGGAGGGCCATGGATGAGCAGTTCTTC.

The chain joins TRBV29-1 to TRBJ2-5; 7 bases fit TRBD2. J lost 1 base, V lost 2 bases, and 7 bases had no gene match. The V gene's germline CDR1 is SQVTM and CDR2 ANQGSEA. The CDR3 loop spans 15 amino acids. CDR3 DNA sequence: TGCAGCGTTGAAAAAGTTTCGGGGGGCCAAGAGACCCAGTACTTC. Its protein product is CSVEKVSGGQETQYF.

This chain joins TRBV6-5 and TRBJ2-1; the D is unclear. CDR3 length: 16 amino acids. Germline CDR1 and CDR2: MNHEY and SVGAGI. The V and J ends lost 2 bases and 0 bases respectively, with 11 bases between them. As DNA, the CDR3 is TGTGCCAGCAGTTACCTCGGTTGGGGCTCCTACAATGAGCAGTTCTTC. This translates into CASSYLGWGSYNEQFF.

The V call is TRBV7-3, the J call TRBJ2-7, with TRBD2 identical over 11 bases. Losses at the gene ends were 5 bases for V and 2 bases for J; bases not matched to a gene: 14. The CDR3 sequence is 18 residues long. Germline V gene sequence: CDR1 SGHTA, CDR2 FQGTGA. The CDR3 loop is CASSPKAQTSGRTYEQYF. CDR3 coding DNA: TGTGCCAGCAGCCCAAAAGCCCAAACTAGCGGGAGAACCTACGAGCAGTACTTC.

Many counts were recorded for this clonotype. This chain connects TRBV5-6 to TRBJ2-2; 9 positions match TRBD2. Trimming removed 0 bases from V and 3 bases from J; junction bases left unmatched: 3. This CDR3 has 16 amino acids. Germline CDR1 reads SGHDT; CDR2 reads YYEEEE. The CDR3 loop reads CASSLGLAGYTGELFF. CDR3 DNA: TGTGCCAGCAGCTTGGGGCTAGCGGGGTACACCGGGGAGCTGTTTTTT.

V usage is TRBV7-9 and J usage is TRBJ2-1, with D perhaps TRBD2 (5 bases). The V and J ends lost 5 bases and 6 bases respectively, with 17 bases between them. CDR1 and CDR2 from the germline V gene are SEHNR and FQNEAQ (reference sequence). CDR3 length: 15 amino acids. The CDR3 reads CASSPDGLRGNEQFF. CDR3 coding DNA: TGTGCCAGCAGCCCGGACGGCCTCCGGGGCAATGAGCAGTTCTTC.

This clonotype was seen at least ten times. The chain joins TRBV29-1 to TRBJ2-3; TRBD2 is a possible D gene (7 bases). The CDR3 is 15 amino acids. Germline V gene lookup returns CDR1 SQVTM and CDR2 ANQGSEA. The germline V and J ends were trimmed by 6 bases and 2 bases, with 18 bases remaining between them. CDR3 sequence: CSVRGGKRPTDTQYF. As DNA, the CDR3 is TGCAGCGTGAGGGGGGGGAAACGGCCCACAGATACGCAGTATTTT.